This record concerns one T cell receptor (beta chain) sequence. Its cognate antigen is unknown. Read coverage stops 3 residues before the CDR3 terminus; the germline J gene supplies the remainder. The CDR3 has 16 residues. Deletions cut 6 bases from V and 1 base from J, with 18 bases between. The germline V gene encodes CDR1 LNHDA and CDR2 SQIVND (reference sequence). Clones were read by immunoSEQ multiplex PCR, and TCRdb kept only the in-frame ones, dropping some. The sample table sets out about 30,000 clones. These data are taken from a study of T cells in women clearing cervical HPV infection. On the study more broadly: Women with histologically confirmed HPV16-related CIN3 or worse, 2 with invasive cancer, served as cases. Study findings and constraints: T-cell numbers per sample were unknown and may explain richness differences.

Sample: blood buffy coat. The receptor was isolated from a woman between 18 and 75 years old with a cervical HPV16 infection that either progressed to CIN3+ or cleared (not recorded which). The chain carries TRBV19 and TRBJ1-1; D may be TRBD1 (5 bases). CDR3 residues: CASRNDLGQPNTEAFF. CDR3 DNA, as far as it was read: TGTGCCAGTAGAAACGACCTGGGGCAGCCGAACACTGAA.